These 6 T cell receptor beta chains came from one sample sequenced in a study of blood T cell repertoires in COVID-19. The table came from immunoSEQ multiplex PCR; TCRdb's copy has only in-frame clones and leaves some out. Of 70,000 to 80,000 clones listed, 75% to 85% are singletons. Sequencing was carried out using peripheral blood. Receptor source: a man older than 75 with acute or convalescent COVID-19.

The V and J genes are TRBV5-4 and TRBJ2-1; 8 bases agree with TRBD1. Germline V gives CDR1 SGHNT, CDR2 YYREEE (reference sequence). This CDR3 region has 16 residues. The ends lost 5 bases at V and 7 bases at J; junction bases unmatched: 14. CDR3 amino acids: CASRRQGPALQNEQFF. Written as DNA, the CDR3 is TGTGCCAGCAGAAGACAGGGGCCAGCGCTCCAGAATGAGCAGTTCTTC.

This chain connects TRBV4-3 to TRBJ2-7; 11 bases align to TRBD2. V shed 3 bases and J 2 bases; nucleotides not matched to a gene: 3. The CDR3 extends over 15 amino acids. The V gene's germline CDR1 is LGHNA and CDR2 YSLEER. CDR3 nucleotides: TGCGCCAGCAGCCAGGAACTAGCGGGAGCCTACGAGCAGTACTTC. Protein: CASSQELAGAYEQYF.

The rearrangement joins TRBV27 to TRBJ2-7; 8 bases are a match to TRBD1. The CDR3 is made up of 14 amino acids. Germline assignment: CDR1 MNHEY and CDR2 SMNVEV (reference sequence). Trimming cost V 2 bases and J 5 bases; bases outside gene matches: 5. The CDR3 sequence is CASSLRTGLHEQYF. CDR3 nucleotide sequence: TGTGCCAGCAGTTTAAGGACAGGGCTCCACGAGCAGTACTTC.

CDR3 bases: TGTGCCAGCAGCCTACGGGACAACGATTTCTATGGCTACACCTTC. It encodes CASSLRDNDFYGYTF. The chain couples TRBV7-9 to TRBJ1-2, with TRBD1 as a possible D gene (6 bases). The V end lost 5 bases, the J end lost 4 bases, and 17 bases lay between the germline ends. This CDR3 is built from 15 residues. The germline gives CDR1 SEHNR, CDR2 FQNEAQ (reference sequence).

The chain links TRBV10-1 to TRBJ1-6; no clear D gene. With 2 bases removed from V and 10 bases from J, the gap between germline ends came to 15 bases. Germline values: CDR1 WNHNN, CDR2 SYGVQD (reference sequence). This CDR3 comprises 15 residues. CDR3 nucleotides: TGCGCCAGCAGTGAGATTGCCTTTGGCGGGTCACCCCTCCACTTT. Its translation: CASSEIAFGGSPLHF.

This chain joins TRBV24-1 and TRBJ2-4, with D tentatively TRBD2 (5 bases). The CDR3 runs to 15 residues. Germline V lookup: CDR1 KGHDR, CDR2 SFDVKD. Trimming removed 7 bases from V and 1 base from J, with 13 bases in between. CDR3: CATSEGVDAKNIQYF. The DNA for the CDR3 is TGTGCCACCAGCGAGGGAGTGGACGCCAAAAACATTCAGTACTTC.